This T cell receptor (beta chain) was identified in a study of T cells of healthy individuals. This clonotype was counted ten times or more. In TCRdb, the 5' RACE reads were re-called with MiXCR into one record per CDR3 protein. The sample holds around 63,000 distinct CDR3 sequences; under 20% are singletons and the top ten take around 4.7%. The receptor was derived from a human donor in good health.

The CDR3: CASSTGQGDTEAFF. Written as DNA, the CDR3 is TGTGCCAGCAGTACTGGACAGGGGGACACTGAAGCTTTCTTT. The chain is built from TRBV12-3 or TRBV12-4 and TRBJ1-1; 10 bases align to TRBD1. The V gene end was trimmed by 5 bases and the J gene end by 3 bases; junction bases not matched to a gene: 3. The CDR3 consists of 14 residues.